The 4 T cell receptor beta chains given below trace back to one sample, sequenced in a study of blood T cell repertoires in COVID-19. The assay was immunoSEQ multiplex PCR, and TCRdb's table has in-frame clones only and misses some. The table shows roughly 120,000 clones, with around 86% occurring only once. Sequenced sample: peripheral blood. The receptors here all came from a man aged 40-50 years with acute or convalescent COVID-19.

V and J are TRBV19 and TRBJ1-2, with 8 bases matching TRBD1. The CDR3 sequence is 15 residues long. Germline V gives CDR1 LNHDA, CDR2 SQIVND (reference sequence). V was clipped by 3 bases and J by 8 bases; unmatched bases: 11. The CDR3 DNA follows: TGTGCCAGTAGTATGACAGCAGGGGGCGATGGAGGCTACACCTTC. This gives the protein CASSMTAGGDGGYTF.

The rearrangement joins TRBV5-1 to TRBJ2-7, with 9 bases identical to TRBD1. Germline V gene sequence: CDR1 SGHRS, CDR2 YFSETQ. Trimming at V came to 4 bases and at J to 3 bases, leaving 5 bases not matched to a gene. CDR3 size: 14 residues. The CDR3 DNA sequence: TGCGCCAGCAGCCCGGACAGGGGTCTCTACGAGCAGTACTTC. Its protein is CASSPDRGLYEQYF.

The chain is built from TRBV9 and TRBJ1-4, with 10 positions matching TRBD1. This CDR3 has 14 amino acids. Germline loops: CDR1 SGDLS, CDR2 YYNGEE. V was pared by 4 bases and J by 8 bases, with 5 bases of the junction left unmatched. The CDR3 sequence is CASSTGQGGEKLFF. The DNA for the CDR3 is TGTGCCAGCAGCACTGGACAGGGGGGCGAAAAACTGTTTTTT.

The chain uses TRBV7-9 and TRBJ1-3; no firm D call. Germline CDR1 reads SEHNR; CDR2 reads FQNEAQ (reference sequence). The CDR3 has 14 amino acids. V was cut by 5 bases and J by 2 bases, with 10 bases left in between. CDR3 nucleotide sequence: TGTGCCAGCAGCCCTGCAGAGGCTGGAAACACCATATATTTT. This gives the protein CASSPAEAGNTIYF.